This record covers a single T cell receptor (delta chain). This clone counts as medium-sized (0.01 to 0.1%). Its antigen remains unidentified. Base qualities are missing; no much larger clone stands one base away. The method was RT-PCR. Sequenced on an Illumina MiSeq. TCRdb reprocessed the public reads with the caller CATT; rows with the same DNA were merged afterwards. The sample table lists 2,500 to 3,500 delta-chain clones, around 1.8% of them with a count of one. The biggest ten clones account for 30% to 40% of the sample. These data come from a study of gamma-delta T cells after stem cell transplantation (dated by TCRdb to about 2016). Material: gamma-delta T cells. This TCR was recovered from a human donor. It is not recorded whose cells these are; they may come from a transplant donor.

This receptor has the CDR3 CACDLIGLRGKNTDKLIF. In nucleotides, the sequence is TGTGCCTGTGACCTCATCGGGTTGAGGGGAAAAAACACCGATAAACTCATCTTT. In this chain, TRDV2 is recombined with TRDJ1; TRDD3 is perhaps the D gene, given 5 matching bases. As encoded in the germline V gene, CDR1 is GEAIGNYY while CDR2 is EKD. The V and J ends are trimmed by 3 bases and 0 bases, leaving 22 bases between them. Spanning cysteine to phenylalanine, the CDR3 consists of 18 amino acids. Only the CDR3 region is kept as DNA, spanning 54 bases read in frame from base 1.